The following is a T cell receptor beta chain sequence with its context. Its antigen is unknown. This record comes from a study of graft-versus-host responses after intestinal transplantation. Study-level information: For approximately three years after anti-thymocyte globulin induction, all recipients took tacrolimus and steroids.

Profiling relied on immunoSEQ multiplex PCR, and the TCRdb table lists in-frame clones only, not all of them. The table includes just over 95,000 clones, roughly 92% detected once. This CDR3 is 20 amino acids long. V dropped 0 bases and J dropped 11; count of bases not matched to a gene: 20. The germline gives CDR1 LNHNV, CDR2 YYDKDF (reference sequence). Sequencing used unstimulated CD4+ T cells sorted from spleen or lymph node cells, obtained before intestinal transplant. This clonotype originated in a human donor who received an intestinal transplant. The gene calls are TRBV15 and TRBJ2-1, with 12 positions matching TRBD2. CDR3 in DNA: TGTGCCACCAGCAGAGACGAATTAACCGGGACTAGCGGGTCCATCCTTCAGCAGTTCTTC. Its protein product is CATSRDELTGTSGSILQQFF.